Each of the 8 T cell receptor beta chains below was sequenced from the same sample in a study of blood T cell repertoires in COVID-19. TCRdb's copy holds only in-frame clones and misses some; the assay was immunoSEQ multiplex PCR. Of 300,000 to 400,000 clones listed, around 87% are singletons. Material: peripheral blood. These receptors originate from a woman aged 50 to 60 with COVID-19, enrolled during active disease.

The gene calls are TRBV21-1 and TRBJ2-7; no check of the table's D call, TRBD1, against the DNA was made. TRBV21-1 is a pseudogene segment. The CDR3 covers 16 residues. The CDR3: CASRQPASAGASEQYF. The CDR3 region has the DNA TGTGCCAGCAGACAACCAGCCTCCGCAGGTGCGAGTGAGCAGTACTTC.

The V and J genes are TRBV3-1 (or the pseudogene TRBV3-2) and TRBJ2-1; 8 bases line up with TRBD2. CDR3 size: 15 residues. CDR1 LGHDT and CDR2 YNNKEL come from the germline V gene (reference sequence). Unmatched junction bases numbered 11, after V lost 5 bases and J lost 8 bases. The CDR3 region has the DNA TGTGCCAGCAGCTCCACTAGCGGAACTTGGGATGAGCAGTTCTTC. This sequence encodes CASSSTSGTWDEQFF.

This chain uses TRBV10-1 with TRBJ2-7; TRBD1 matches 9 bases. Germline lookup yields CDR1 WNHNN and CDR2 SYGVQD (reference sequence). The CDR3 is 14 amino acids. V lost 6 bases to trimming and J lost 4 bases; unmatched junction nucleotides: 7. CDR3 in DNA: TGCGCCAGCAGCCCGGACAGGGGAGCGTACGAGCAGTACTTC. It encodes CASSPDRGAYEQYF.

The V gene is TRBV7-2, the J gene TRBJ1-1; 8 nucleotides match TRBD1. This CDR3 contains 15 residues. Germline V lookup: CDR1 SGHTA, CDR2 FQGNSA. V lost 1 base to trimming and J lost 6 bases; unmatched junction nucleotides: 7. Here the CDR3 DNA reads TGTGCCAGCAGCTTAGATTTCAGGGGGCCGGCTGAAGCTTTCTTT. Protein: CASSLDFRGPAEAFF.

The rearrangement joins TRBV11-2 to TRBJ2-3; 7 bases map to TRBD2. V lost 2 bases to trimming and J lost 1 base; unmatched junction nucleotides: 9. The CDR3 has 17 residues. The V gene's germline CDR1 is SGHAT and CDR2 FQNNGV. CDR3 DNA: TGTGCCAGCAGCTTAAGTGGCGGGAGAGTGGGCACAGATACGCAGTATTTT. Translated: CASSLSGGRVGTDTQYF.

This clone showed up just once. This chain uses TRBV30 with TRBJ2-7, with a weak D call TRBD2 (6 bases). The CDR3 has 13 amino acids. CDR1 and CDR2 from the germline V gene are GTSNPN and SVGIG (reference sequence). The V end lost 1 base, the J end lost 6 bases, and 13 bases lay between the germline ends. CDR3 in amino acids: CAWSDAGRGEQYF. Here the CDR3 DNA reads TGTGCCTGGAGTGATGCAGGGCGGGGCGAGCAGTACTTC.

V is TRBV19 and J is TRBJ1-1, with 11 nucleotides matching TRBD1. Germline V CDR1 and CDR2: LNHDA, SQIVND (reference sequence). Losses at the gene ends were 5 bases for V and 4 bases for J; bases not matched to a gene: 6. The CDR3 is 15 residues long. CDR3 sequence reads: CASSSGTGGFTEAFF. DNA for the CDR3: TGTGCCAGTAGTTCCGGGACAGGGGGTTTCACTGAAGCTTTCTTT.

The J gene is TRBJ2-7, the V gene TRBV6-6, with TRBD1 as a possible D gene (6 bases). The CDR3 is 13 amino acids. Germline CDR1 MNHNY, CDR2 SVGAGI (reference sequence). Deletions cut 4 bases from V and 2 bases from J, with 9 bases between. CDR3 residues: CASSSQGPYEQYF. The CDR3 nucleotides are TGTGCCAGCAGTTCTCAGGGGCCCTACGAGCAGTACTTC.